The clone carrying this T cell receptor beta chain was counted a few times. Investigators profiled TCR beta VDJ and CDR3 from genomic DNA template. TCRdb re-derived calls from the reads in MiXCR, one entry per CDR3 protein. The sample holds around 160,000 distinct CDR3 sequences, more than 45% seen once. The data stem from a study of CD8+CD57+ T cells in acquired aplastic anemia. All sequencing subjects had displayed CD8+CD57+ cell expansion on flow cytometry. The junction had 10 bases not matched to a gene; V was cut back by 4 bases and J by 6 bases. The CDR3 totals 15 residues. In germline, CDR1 is LNHDA, CDR2 SQIVND (reference sequence).

This TCR derives from a human donor with aplastic anemia. Sequenced material: sorted CD4+, CD8+, or CD8+CD57+ T cells (not recorded which) from PBMCs. V and J are TRBV19 and TRBJ2-3; TRBD1 agrees at 7 bases. CDR3 sequence: CASSTTTGTLDTQYF. The CDR3 region has the DNA TGTGCCAGTAGTACAACGACAGGGACCCTGGATACGCAGTATTTT.